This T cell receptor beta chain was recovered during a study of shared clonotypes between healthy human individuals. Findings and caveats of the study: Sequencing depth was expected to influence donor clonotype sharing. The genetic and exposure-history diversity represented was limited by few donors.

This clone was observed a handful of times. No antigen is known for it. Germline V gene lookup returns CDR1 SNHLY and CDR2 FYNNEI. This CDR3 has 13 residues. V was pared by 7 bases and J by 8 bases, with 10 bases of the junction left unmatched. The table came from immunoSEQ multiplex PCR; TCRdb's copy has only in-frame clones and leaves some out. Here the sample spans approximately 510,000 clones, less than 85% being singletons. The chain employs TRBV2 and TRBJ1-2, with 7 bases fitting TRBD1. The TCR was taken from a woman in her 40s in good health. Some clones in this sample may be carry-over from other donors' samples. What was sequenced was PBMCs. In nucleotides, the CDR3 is TGTGCCAGCAACTATGACAGGGACGACGGCTACACCTTC. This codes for CASNYDRDDGYTF.